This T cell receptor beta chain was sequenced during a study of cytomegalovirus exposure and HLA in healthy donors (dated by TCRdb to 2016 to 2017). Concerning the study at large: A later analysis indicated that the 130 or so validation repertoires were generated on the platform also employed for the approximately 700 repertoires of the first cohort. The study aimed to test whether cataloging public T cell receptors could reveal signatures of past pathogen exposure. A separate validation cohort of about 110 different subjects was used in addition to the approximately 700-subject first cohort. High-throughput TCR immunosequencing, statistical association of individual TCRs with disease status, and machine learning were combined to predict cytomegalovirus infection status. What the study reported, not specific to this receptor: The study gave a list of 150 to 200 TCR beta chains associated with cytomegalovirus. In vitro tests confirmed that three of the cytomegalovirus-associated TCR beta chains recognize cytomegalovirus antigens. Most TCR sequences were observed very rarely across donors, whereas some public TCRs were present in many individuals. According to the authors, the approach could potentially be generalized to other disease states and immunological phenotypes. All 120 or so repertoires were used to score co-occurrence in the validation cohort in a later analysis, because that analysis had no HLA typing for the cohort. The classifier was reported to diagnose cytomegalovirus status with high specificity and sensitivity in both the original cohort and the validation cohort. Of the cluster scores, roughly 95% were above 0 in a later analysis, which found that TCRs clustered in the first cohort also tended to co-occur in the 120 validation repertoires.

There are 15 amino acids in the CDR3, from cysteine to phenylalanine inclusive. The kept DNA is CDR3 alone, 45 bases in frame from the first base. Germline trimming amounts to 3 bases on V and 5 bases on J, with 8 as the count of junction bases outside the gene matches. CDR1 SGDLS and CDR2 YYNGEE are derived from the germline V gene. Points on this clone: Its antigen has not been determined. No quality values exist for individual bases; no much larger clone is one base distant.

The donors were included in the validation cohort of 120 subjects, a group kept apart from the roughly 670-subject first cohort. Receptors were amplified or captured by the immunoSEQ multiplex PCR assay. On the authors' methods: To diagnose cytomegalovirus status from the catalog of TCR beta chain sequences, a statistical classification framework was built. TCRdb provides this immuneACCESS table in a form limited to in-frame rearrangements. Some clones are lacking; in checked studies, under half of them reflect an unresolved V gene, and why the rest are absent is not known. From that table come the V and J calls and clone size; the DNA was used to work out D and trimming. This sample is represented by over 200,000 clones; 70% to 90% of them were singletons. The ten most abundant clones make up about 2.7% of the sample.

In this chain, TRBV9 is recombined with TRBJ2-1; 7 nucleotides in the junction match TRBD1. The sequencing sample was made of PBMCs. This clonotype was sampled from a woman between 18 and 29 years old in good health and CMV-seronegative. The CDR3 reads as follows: CASSADHRGNNEQFF. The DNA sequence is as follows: TGTGCCAGCAGCGCAGACCACAGGGGTAACAATGAGCAGTTCTTC.